These 22 T cell receptor beta chains share one sample of origin, sequenced in a study of blood T cell repertoires in COVID-19. Here immunoSEQ multiplex PCR was the method, and the copy in TCRdb shows in-frame clones only, minus some. The table shows roughly 120,000 clones, with approximately 83% occurring only once. Sequenced input: peripheral blood. These TCRs come from a woman between 70 and 85 years old with acute or convalescent COVID-19.

This clone appeared a single time. The chain has TRBV2 and TRBJ1-4; D is uncertain. CDR3 size: 12 residues. V lost 5 bases and J 10 bases, leaving 11 bases between the germline ends. Germline assignment: CDR1 SNHLY and CDR2 FYNNEI. The chain's CDR3 is CASSLLRGKLFF. The DNA for the CDR3 is TGTGCCAGCAGTCTACTTCGGGGAAAACTGTTTTTT.

This chain connects TRBV7-7 to TRBJ2-1, with 8 bases aligning to TRBD1. V gave up 4 bases and J gave up 6 bases; unmatched junction bases: 2. The CDR3 is 13 residues long. The germline gives CDR1 SSHAT, CDR2 FNYEAQ (reference sequence). CDR3 in amino acids: CASSSDRGNEQFF. Here the CDR3 DNA reads TGTGCCAGCAGCTCTGACAGGGGCAATGAGCAGTTCTTC.

This rearrangement joins TRBV2 to TRBJ1-2, with D possibly being TRBD1 (6 bases). The CDR3 has 14 amino acids. Trimming left V 7 bases short and J 2 bases short, with 14 bases between. Per the germline V gene, CDR1 is SNHLY and CDR2 is FYNNEI. DNA for the CDR3: TGTGCCAGCACATATTTACAGGGAAACTATGGCTACACCTTC. This sequence encodes CASTYLQGNYGYTF.

The chain is built from TRBV5-1 and TRBJ1-3; TRBD1 might be the D (5 bases). Trimming took 0 bases from V and 2 from J, leaving 6 bases between them. The CDR3 runs 14 residues. From germline, CDR1 is SGHRS and CDR2 YFSETQ. For the CDR3, the DNA is TGCGCCAGCAGCTTGGGACAGACTGGAAACACCATATATTTT. Translation gives CASSLGQTGNTIYF.

V usage is TRBV19 and J usage is TRBJ2-1, with a possible D match to TRBD2 (6 bases). Germline CDR1 reads LNHDA; CDR2 reads SQIVND (reference sequence). CDR3 size: 12 residues. Trimming pared 1 base from V and 10 bases from J, leaving 8 bases between. The CDR3 DNA reads TGTGCCAGTAGTATAGGGGGGGAGGAGCAGTTCTTC. Translation gives CASSIGGEEQFF.

The V and J genes are TRBV28 and TRBJ2-4; maybe TRBD1 (6 bases). The CDR3 totals 16 residues. Between the trimmed V and J ends, which lost 3 bases and 3 bases, there was a span of 15 bases. The germline V gene encodes CDR1 MDHEN and CDR2 SYDVKM. CDR3 region: CASSLPQGFFKNIQYF. CDR3 nucleotides: TGTGCCAGCAGTTTGCCCCAGGGGTTCTTCAAAAACATTCAGTACTTC.

The V and J genes are TRBV18 and TRBJ2-1, with TRBD1 as a possible D gene (5 bases). The CDR3 spans 13 residues. Looked up from germline, CDR1 is KGHSH and CDR2 is LQKENI. Between the trimmed V and J ends, which lost 2 bases and 13 bases, there was a span of 15 bases. The CDR3: CASSPATRDLQFF. The CDR3 DNA sequence: TGTGCCAGCTCACCAGCCACCAGGGATCTTCAGTTCTTC.

The chain has TRBV11-2 and TRBJ1-3, with 9 bases lining up with TRBD1. After removal of 6 bases from V and 0 bases from J, the junction contained 9 bases not matched to a gene. The CDR3 sequence is 17 residues long. Germline V CDR1 and CDR2: SGHAT, FQNNGV. The CDR3 coding sequence is TGTGCCAGCAGAAGAGGACAGGGGTCTACCTCTGGAAACACCATATATTTT. As protein: CASRRGQGSTSGNTIYF.

This clone was counted a single time. The gene calls are TRBV14 and TRBJ2-7, with a tentative D call TRBD1 (5 bases). This CDR3 has 16 amino acids. Trimming left V 4 bases short and J 6 bases short, with 22 bases between. Germline CDR1 and CDR2: SGHDN and FVKESK. For the CDR3, the DNA is TGTGCCAGCAGCCTCCCCAGCGAAAGGGGCAGAGGCGAGCAGTACTTC. Amino acid sequence: CASSLPSERGRGEQYF.

A single count supports this clone. The V and J genes are TRBV14 and TRBJ2-7; the D gene is possibly TRBD2 (5 bases). The ends were cut back, 2 bases at V and 3 bases at J, with 11 bases in the middle. In germline, CDR1 is SGHDN, CDR2 FVKESK. This CDR3 has 14 residues. The CDR3 loop is CASSQSAASYEQYF. The CDR3 DNA is TGTGCCAGCAGCCAATCAGCGGCAAGCTACGAGCAGTACTTC.

This clone was detected once. The chain combines TRBV19 with TRBJ2-1, with D unclear. Germline CDR1 LNHDA, CDR2 SQIVND (reference sequence). The CDR3 loop spans 16 amino acids. V lost 3 bases and J lost 4, with 16 bases in between. CDR3 nucleotides: TGTGCCAGTAGTATTAGGCATGGCGGTTTTTACAATGAGCAGTTCTTC. It specifies CASSIRHGGFYNEQFF.

The chain has TRBV4-1 and TRBJ2-2, with TRBD2 matching over 7 bases. The germline CDR1 and CDR2 sequences are MGHRA and YSYEKL. V shed 6 bases, J shed 1 base, and the junction held 8 bases outside the gene matches. CDR3 length: 16 amino acids. CDR3 in amino acids: CASSRSGEGNTGELFF. The CDR3 coding sequence is TGCGCCAGCAGTCGGTCGGGGGAGGGGAACACCGGGGAGCTGTTTTTT.

This clone was detected a few times. The chain recombines TRBV7-3 with TRBJ2-2, with 7 nucleotides matching TRBD1. Germline V CDR1 and CDR2: SGHTA, FQGTGA. Trimming at V came to 4 bases and at J to 13 bases, leaving 6 bases not matched to a gene. This CDR3 spans 12 amino acids. CDR3 coding DNA: TGTGCCAGCAGCTCAGGGACAGAGGGGCTGTTTTTT. This sequence encodes CASSSGTEGLFF.

The CDR3 sequence: CASSLDGAGGGQETQYF. The CDR3 nucleotides are TGCGCCAGCAGCTTGGATGGGGCGGGAGGGGGACAAGAGACCCAGTACTTC. This chain links TRBV5-1 with TRBJ2-5; 9 nucleotides line up with TRBD2. This CDR3 region has 17 residues. Losses at the gene ends were 0 bases for V and 2 bases for J; bases not matched to a gene: 8. Looked up from germline, CDR1 is SGHRS and CDR2 is YFSETQ.

The chain recombines TRBV7-3 with TRBJ2-1; no clear D gene. This CDR3 region has 15 residues. Trimming stripped 2 bases from V and 5 bases from J, with 13 bases between. Germline V gene lookup returns CDR1 SGHTA and CDR2 FQGTGA. The CDR3 protein is CASSLDVSRHNEQFF. CDR3 DNA sequence: TGTGCCAGCAGCTTAGACGTGTCTAGGCACAATGAGCAGTTCTTC.

This clone was seen a single time. This rearrangement joins TRBV28 to TRBJ2-7; no reliable D call. This CDR3 has 13 residues. CDR1 and CDR2 (germline): MDHEN, SYDVKM. The germline V and J ends were trimmed by 3 bases and 3 bases, with 9 bases remaining between them. This CDR3 reads CASSFSRSYEQYF. CDR3 nucleotides: TGTGCCAGCAGTTTTTCCAGAAGCTACGAGCAGTACTTC.

The chain employs TRBV20-1 and TRBJ1-2; D is unclear. V gave up 1 base and J gave up 7 bases, with 7 bases separating them. CDR1 and CDR2 (germline): DFQATT, SNEGSKA (reference sequence). The CDR3 covers 11 residues. The CDR3 nucleotides read TGCAGTGCTAGAGGGCGGGGTGGCTACACCTTC. It encodes CSARGRGGYTF.

This chain uses TRBV7-6 with TRBJ2-7; TRBD2 matches at 9 bases. Germline V gene sequence: CDR1 SGHVS, CDR2 FNYEAQ. This CDR3 comprises 15 residues. The trim removed 2 bases at V and 6 bases at J, leaving 8 bases unmatched. As DNA, the CDR3 is TGTGCCAGCAGCTTATACGCGGGAGGGCCATCCGAGCAGTACTTC. Translation gives CASSLYAGGPSEQYF.

The chain links TRBV19 to TRBJ2-3; 8 nucleotides align to TRBD1. This CDR3 has 13 residues. Germline V lookup: CDR1 LNHDA, CDR2 SQIVND (reference sequence). J was trimmed by 6 bases and V by 4 bases; bases with no gene match: 3. In DNA form, the CDR3 reads TGTGCCAGTAGTACAAACAGGGGGGATACGCAGTATTTT. Its translation is CASSTNRGDTQYF.

A word on this clone: This sample also contains other DNA sequences that code for the same CDR3. J is TRBJ2-3 and V is TRBV19; 9 bases match TRBD2. Germline V gene data show CDR1 as LNHDA and CDR2 as SQIVND (reference sequence). CDR3 length: 15 amino acids. The V gene end was trimmed by 5 bases and the J gene end by 4 bases; junction bases not matched to a gene: 7. The CDR3 here is CASSEGGGRADTQYF. The CDR3 DNA sequence: TGTGCCAGTAGTGAAGGCGGCGGGAGGGCAGATACGCAGTATTTT.

This sequence joins TRBV9 and TRBJ1-4, with 7 bases that match TRBD1. Germline trimming cut 6 bases from V and 8 bases from J; bases unmatched to any gene: 13. This CDR3 has 15 residues. Germline V gene data show CDR1 as SGDLS and CDR2 as YYNGEE. The CDR3 here is CASTLQGTIGEKLFF. The DNA of the CDR3 is TGTGCCAGCACCTTACAGGGGACAATTGGAGAAAAACTGTTTTTT.

Only one count was recorded for this clone. V is TRBV19 and J is TRBJ1-1; maybe TRBD1 (6 bases). The CDR3 runs 13 residues. V was clipped by 3 bases and J by 7 bases, with 12 bases between them. The germline V gene has CDR1 LNHDA and CDR2 SQIVND (reference sequence). The CDR3 spells CASSMGLDSEAFF. CDR3 nucleotide sequence: TGTGCCAGTAGTATGGGGCTGGACAGTGAAGCTTTCTTT.